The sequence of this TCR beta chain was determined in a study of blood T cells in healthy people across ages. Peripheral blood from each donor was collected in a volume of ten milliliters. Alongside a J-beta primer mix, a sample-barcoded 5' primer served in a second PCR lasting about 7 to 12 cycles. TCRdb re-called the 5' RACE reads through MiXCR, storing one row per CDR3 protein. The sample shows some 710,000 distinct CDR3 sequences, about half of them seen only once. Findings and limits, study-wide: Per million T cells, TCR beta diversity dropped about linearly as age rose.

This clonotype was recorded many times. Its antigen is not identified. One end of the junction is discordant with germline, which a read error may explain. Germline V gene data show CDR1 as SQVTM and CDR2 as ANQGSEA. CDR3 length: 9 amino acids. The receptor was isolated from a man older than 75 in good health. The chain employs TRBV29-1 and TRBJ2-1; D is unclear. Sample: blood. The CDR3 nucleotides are TGCAGCGCTGAACGTGAGCAGTTCTTC. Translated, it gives CSAEREQFF.